The clone carrying this T cell receptor beta chain was seen repeatedly, ten times or more. The CDR3 loop spans 15 amino acids. Deletions cut 3 bases from V and 4 bases from J, with 13 bases between. Germline CDR1 and CDR2: SGHVS and FQNEAQ. This sample is drawn from a study of regulatory T cells in long-lasting Graves disease. The time point denotes: newly diagnosed GD, antithyroid drugs for less than 3 months. TCR sequences were obtained from RNA taken from PBMCs. The authors built TCR beta libraries using iRepertoire HTBI primers and Arm-PCR of CDR3 regions. TCRdb re-derived calls from the multiplex PCR reads in MiXCR, one entry per CDR3 protein. There are about 540,000 distinct CDR3 sequences in the sample; roughly 12% occur only once, and roughly a tenth lies in the top ten. The same sample was also used in a study of T cells in Graves' hyperthyroidism and ophthalmopathy.

This sequence was found in a man younger than 45 with Graves disease. The rearrangement joins TRBV7-8 to TRBJ2-1, with D unresolved. The specimen was peripheral blood mononuclear cells (PBMCs), collected at new diagnosis, from a patient treated with antithyroid drugs. The CDR3 here is CASSFWVAPYNEQFF. The CDR3 DNA is TGTGCCAGCAGCTTTTGGGTAGCCCCTTACAATGAGCAGTTCTTC.